The 25 T cell receptor beta chains below were found in one sample sequenced in a study of cytomegalovirus exposure and HLA in healthy donors. PCR amplification relied on 60 Vbeta primers (plus 13 Jbeta primers). Only in-frame clones appear in the TCRdb table, and some are missing; sequencing was by immunoSEQ multiplex PCR. Among some 180,000 clones listed, 65% to 90% were seen once. The sequencing sample was made of PBMCs. These receptors all stem from a girl aged 2 to 9 in good health and CMV-seropositive.

The chain has TRBV27 and TRBJ2-7; tentatively, D is TRBD1 (5 bases). Trimming pared 10 bases from V and 6 bases from J, leaving 13 bases between. This CDR3 has 11 residues. Germline V gives CDR1 MNHEY, CDR2 SMNVEV (reference sequence). Written as DNA, the CDR3 is TGTGCCACTAAAGGGGATACCGAGCAGTACTTC. The encoded protein is CATKGDTEQYF.

The rearrangement joins TRBV10-3 to TRBJ2-1, with TRBD2 as a possible D gene (6 bases). CDR3 length equals 15 residues. Trimming took off 3 bases at V and 2 bases at J, with 11 bases between the two ends. Germline loops: CDR1 ENHRY, CDR2 SYGVKD. The DNA of the CDR3 is TGTGCCATCAGTGAAAGGGACTTAGCCTACAATGAGCAGTTCTTC. The encoded protein is CAISERDLAYNEQFF.

This chain connects TRBV15 to TRBJ1-2; the match to TRBD1 covers 8 bases. The ends lost 1 base at V and 13 bases at J; junction bases unmatched: 11. Germline CDR1 is LNHNV and CDR2 is YYDKDF (reference sequence). The CDR3 length is 14 residues. The CDR3 sequence: CATSRGDRIASGTF. DNA for the CDR3: TGTGCCACCAGCAGAGGGGACAGGATCGCCTCTGGCACCTTC. The full variable domain, its missing parts supplied by reference TRBV15 and TRBJ1-2, is DAMVIQNPRYQVTQFGKPVTLSCSQTLNHNVMYWYQQKSSQAPKLLFHYYDKDFNNEADTPDNFQSRRPNTSFCFLDIRSPGLGDTAMYLCATSRGDRIASGTFGSGTRLTVV.

The chain employs TRBV19 and TRBJ2-4; D not resolved. The germline V and J ends were trimmed by 5 bases and 0 bases, with 17 bases remaining between them. This CDR3 region has 17 residues. In germline, CDR1 is LNHDA, CDR2 SQIVND (reference sequence). In DNA form, the CDR3 reads TGTGCCAGTAGTGCGCAGAATACAGCTCTAGCCAAAAACATTCAGTACTTC. Translating gives CASSAQNTALAKNIQYF.

This clone has just one count. This chain links TRBV7-8 with TRBJ2-7, with unresolved D. Trimming removed 1 base from V and 2 bases from J, with 9 bases in between. The germline CDR1 and CDR2 sequences are SGHVS and FQNEAQ. CDR3 length equals 14 residues. Here the CDR3 DNA reads TGTGCCAGCAGCTTAGTGCGGAGACCCTACGAGCAGTACTTC. Its translation: CASSLVRRPYEQYF.

The chain joins TRBV10-3 to TRBJ1-2, with 8 bases aligning to TRBD1. The CDR3 is made up of 13 amino acids. The V and J ends lost 4 bases and 6 bases, in that order; junction bases with no gene match: 4. Germline assignment: CDR1 ENHRY and CDR2 SYGVKD. The CDR3 nucleotides are TGTGCCATCAGTGTTCCAGGGGGCCATGGCTACACCTTC. This gives the protein CAISVPGGHGYTF.

The rearrangement uses TRBV23-1 and TRBJ1-3, with a possible D match to TRBD1 (5 bases). TRBV23-1 is classed as an ORF, of uncertain function. This CDR3 comprises 16 residues. V lost 4 bases, J lost 4 bases, and 17 bases lay in between. The DNA of the CDR3 is TGCGCCAGCAGTCGCAGGGATACCACGACGGGAAACACCATATATTTT. This sequence encodes CASSRRDTTTGNTIYF.

The chain carries TRBV5-3 and TRBJ2-7; 9 bases are a match to TRBD2. TRBV5-3 belongs to the ORF category, with a function that is uncertain. The CDR3 is made up of 18 amino acids. J gave up 5 bases and V 4 bases, and 19 bases lay outside the gene matches. The CDR3 region has the DNA TGTGCCAGAAGCGTAGGGGCAGGGTTAGCGGGAGTCCCCAACGAGCAGTACTTC. Translated, it gives CARSVGAGLAGVPNEQYF.

V gene TRBV11-1 combines with J gene TRBJ1-1; D perhaps matches TRBD1 (6 bases). The CDR3 contains 14 residues. V was pared by 2 bases and J by 1 base, with 8 bases between. Germline CDR1 is SGHAT and CDR2 is FQDESV (reference sequence). CDR3 sequence: CASSLQGPNTEAFF. Written as DNA, the CDR3 is TGTGCCAGCAGCTTACAGGGGCCGAACACTGAAGCTTTCTTT.

V gene TRBV19 combines with J gene TRBJ1-2, with D maybe TRBD1 (5 bases). From germline, CDR1 is LNHDA and CDR2 SQIVND (reference sequence). The V end was cut by 7 bases, the J end by 4 bases, with 16 bases between. The CDR3 runs 14 residues. The CDR3 here is CASTAGRGGYGYTF. CDR3 DNA sequence: TGTGCCAGTACGGCGGGGCGGGGCGGCTATGGCTACACCTTC. Supplemented by reference TRBV19 and TRBJ1-2, the full variable domain reads DGGITQSPKYLFRKEGQNVTLSCEQNLNHDAMYWYRQDPGQGLRLIYYSQIVNDFQKGDIAEGYSVSREKKESFPLTVTSAQKNPTAFYLCASTAGRGGYGYTFGSGTRLTVV.

This clone has just one count. This chain joins TRBV5-1 and TRBJ1-1; a weak D match, TRBD1 (6 bases). The V and J ends lost 8 bases and 0 bases respectively, with 17 bases between them. CDR3 length equals 15 residues. The germline CDR1 and CDR2 sequences are SGHRS and YFSETQ. The CDR3 region has the DNA TGCGCCAGTCGACCGGGACACCCGATGAACACTGAAGCTTTCTTT. Translating gives CASRPGHPMNTEAFF.

The chain links TRBV5-1 to TRBJ2-3; 9 bases line up with TRBD2. The CDR3 has 17 amino acids. Looked up from germline, CDR1 is SGHRS and CDR2 is YFSETQ. Trimming removed 3 bases from V and 3 bases from J; junction bases left unmatched: 11. Here the CDR3 reads CASSSLGTSWETDTQYF. The CDR3 nucleotides are TGCGCCAGCAGCTCCCTGGGGACTAGCTGGGAGACAGATACGCAGTATTTT.

CDR3 coding DNA: TGTGCCTGGAGTGGGGGGACAGGCAATCAGCCCCAGCATTTT. This translates into CAWSGGTGNQPQHF. The genes are TRBV30 and TRBJ1-5; 7 bases map to TRBD1. This CDR3 has 14 amino acids. Germline V lookup: CDR1 GTSNPN, CDR2 SVGIG (reference sequence). Trimming took 1 base from V and 2 from J; bases not matched to a gene: 2. The full variable domain, in which reference TRBV30 and TRBJ1-5 provide the parts outside the CDR3, is SQTIHQWPATLVQPVGSPLSLECTVEGTSNPNLYWYRQAAGRGLQLLFYSVGIGQISSEVPQNLSASRPQDRQFILSSKKLLLSDSGFYLCAWSGGTGNQPQHFGDGTRLSIL.

The rearrangement links TRBV6-6 to TRBJ2-7; TRBD1 matches 7 bases. Germline V gene sequence: CDR1 MNHNY, CDR2 SVGAGI (reference sequence). With 0 bases clipped from V and 0 bases from J, the junction kept 2 bases outside the gene matches. CDR3 length equals 15 residues. CDR3 amino acids: CASSYSDRASYEQYV. DNA for the CDR3: TGTGCCAGCAGTTACTCTGACAGGGCCTCCTACGAGCAGTACGTC.

The chain couples TRBV19 to TRBJ2-3; 10 nucleotides line up with TRBD2. CDR3 size: 17 residues. Germline V gene lookup returns CDR1 LNHDA and CDR2 SQIVND (reference sequence). With V trimmed by 2 bases and J by 4 bases, 9 bases remained unmatched. The chain's CDR3 is CASSISLSGGKADTQYF. In nucleotides, the CDR3 is TGTGCCAGTAGTATAAGTCTTAGCGGGGGGAAGGCAGATACGCAGTATTTT. The full variable domain, completed using reference TRBV19 and TRBJ2-3, is DGGITQSPKYLFRKEGQNVTLSCEQNLNHDAMYWYRQDPGQGLRLIYYSQIVNDFQKGDIAEGYSVSREKKESFPLTVTSAQKNPTAFYLCASSISLSGGKADTQYFGPGTRLTVL.

This chain connects TRBV7-9 to TRBJ1-2; unclear D gene. Trimming took off 5 bases at V and 5 bases at J, with 15 bases between the two ends. CDR1 and CDR2 (germline): SEHNR, FQNEAQ (reference sequence). The CDR3 loop spans 14 amino acids. The CDR3 DNA reads as TGTGCCAGCAGCCCGGGATTTTCTGGATATGGCTACACCTTC. Its translation is CASSPGFSGYGYTF.

The chain couples TRBV4-1 to TRBJ2-7; D gene ambiguous. The germline V gene encodes CDR1 MGHRA and CDR2 YSYEKL. V lost 2 bases and J lost 6, with 11 bases in between. This CDR3 has 13 amino acids. The DNA for the CDR3 is TGCGCCAGCAGCCAACACCACGGTAGCGAGCAGTACTTC. It encodes CASSQHHGSEQYF.

The chain couples TRBV6-6 to TRBJ1-2; the D is unclear. From germline, CDR1 is MNHNY and CDR2 SVGAGI (reference sequence). The CDR3 loop spans 15 amino acids. Trimming removed 2 bases at V and 0 bases at J, with 10 bases between. CDR3 in DNA: TGTGCCAGCAGTTACCATCCGGAGGCTAACTATGGCTACACCTTC. Translated: CASSYHPEANYGYTF.

The CDR3 here is CATSVNRGNQPQHF. Here the CDR3 DNA reads TGTGCCACCAGCGTAAACAGGGGGAATCAGCCCCAGCATTTT. The chain carries TRBV15 and TRBJ1-5; 8 nucleotides line up with TRBD1. The length of the CDR3 is 14 residues. V lost 5 bases to trimming and J lost 4 bases; unmatched junction nucleotides: 4. Germline V lookup: CDR1 LNHNV, CDR2 YYDKDF (reference sequence).

The gene calls are TRBV9 and TRBJ2-3, with 8 bases aligning to TRBD2. The CDR3 length is 16 residues. The germline CDR1 and CDR2 sequences are SGDLS and YYNGEE. With 4 bases clipped from V and 2 bases from J, the junction kept 9 bases outside the gene matches. The CDR3 DNA sequence: TGTGCCAGCAGCCCCCATAAAGCGGGAGCCACAGATACGCAGTATTTT. Encoded protein: CASSPHKAGATDTQYF.

The CDR3 DNA reads TGTGCCAGCAAGGGTAGCGGTCCCACGAACACCGGGGAGCTGTTTTTT. Translation: CASKGSGPTNTGELFF. The J gene is TRBJ2-2, the V gene TRBV27, with D perhaps matching TRBD2 (6 bases). The germline V gene has CDR1 MNHEY and CDR2 SMNVEV (reference sequence). This CDR3 is built from 16 residues. V dropped 7 bases and J dropped 0 bases, with 15 bases sitting between them.

The J gene is TRBJ1-4, the V gene TRBV11-2; 10 bases map to TRBD1. Germline loops: CDR1 SGHAT, CDR2 FQNNGV. Trimming took 4 bases from V and 6 from J; bases not matched to a gene: 5. The CDR3 totals 15 residues. This CDR3 reads CASSSIGTGDEKLFF. In nucleotides, the CDR3 is TGTGCCAGCAGCTCGATCGGGACAGGGGATGAAAAACTGTTTTTT. Full variable domain (rest looked up from reference TRBV11-2 and TRBJ1-4): EAGVAQSPRYKIIEKRQSVAFWCNPISGHATLYWYQQILGQGPKLLIQFQNNGVVDDSQLPKDRFSAERLKGVDSTLKIQPAKLEDSAVYLCASSSIGTGDEKLFFGSGTQLSVL.

The gene calls are TRBV7-3 and TRBJ2-7, with a tentative D call TRBD1 (5 bases). The CDR3 totals 14 residues. Germline V lookup: CDR1 SGHTA, CDR2 FQGTGA. The germline V and J ends were trimmed by 5 bases and 6 bases, with 17 bases remaining between them. CDR3 loop: CASSQWPGAIEQYF. In nucleotides, the CDR3 is TGTGCCAGCAGCCAATGGCCTGGGGCCATCGAGCAGTACTTC.

The rearrangement links TRBV9 to TRBJ2-7; 7 bases are shared with TRBD2. Per germline, CDR1 SGDLS and CDR2 YYNGEE. There are 13 residues in the CDR3. The V and J ends lost 5 bases and 8 bases, in that order; junction bases with no gene match: 10. CDR3 in amino acids: CASSLWGGPKQYF. DNA for the CDR3: TGTGCCAGCAGTCTCTGGGGGGGTCCCAAGCAGTACTTC.

The V call is TRBV28, the J call TRBJ2-7; possibly TRBD2 for D (7 bases). The germline V gene encodes CDR1 MDHEN and CDR2 SYDVKM. This CDR3 region has 17 residues. V was cut by 5 bases and J by 5 bases, with 25 bases left in between. The CDR3 sequence: CASSQTGGPTFRDEQYF. DNA of the CDR3: TGTGCCAGCAGTCAAACCGGGGGGCCTACTTTTAGGGACGAGCAGTACTTC. Using reference TRBV28 and TRBJ2-7 for the parts outside the CDR3, the full variable domain is DVKVTQSSRYLVKRTGEKVFLECVQDMDHENMFWYRQDPGLGLRLIYFSYDVKMKEKGDIPEGYSVSREKKERFSLILESASTNQTSMYLCASSQTGGPTFRDEQYFGPGTRLTVT.